These 27 T cell receptor beta chains came from one sample sequenced in a study of blood T cell repertoires in COVID-19. Measured with immunoSEQ multiplex PCR; TCRdb has only the in-frame clones, and not every one. In the table there are 95,000 to 130,000 clones, 70% to 90% of which are singletons. Source material: peripheral blood. These receptors came from a man younger than 45 with acute or convalescent COVID-19.

CDR3 sequence reads: CAWSVGTGYGYTF. CDR3 nucleotide sequence: TGTGCCTGGAGTGTAGGAACAGGCTATGGCTACACCTTC. The chain joins TRBV30 to TRBJ1-2; possible D gene TRBD1, 5 bases. From germline, CDR1 is GTSNPN and CDR2 SVGIG (reference sequence). The V end lost 0 bases, the J end lost 4 bases, and 9 bases lay between the germline ends. The CDR3 spans 13 residues.

Here the CDR3 reads CASSSPAGREYPGELFF. CDR3 coding DNA: TGTGCCAGCAGTTCCCCGGCTGGGAGGGAGTACCCCGGGGAGCTGTTTTTT. The V gene is TRBV28, the J gene TRBJ2-2; 7 nucleotides match TRBD2. Per the germline V gene, CDR1 is MDHEN and CDR2 is SYDVKM. V was clipped by 4 bases and J by 6 bases; unmatched bases: 14. This CDR3 comprises 17 residues.

The gene calls are TRBV30 and TRBJ1-4, with 8 nucleotides matching TRBD1. Germline CDR1 GTSNPN, CDR2 SVGIG (reference sequence). The CDR3 length is 14 residues. With V trimmed by 3 bases and J by 10 bases, 10 bases remained unmatched. CDR3 residues: CAWSPGPDRGKLFF. DNA for the CDR3: TGTGCCTGGAGCCCCGGCCCCGACAGGGGAAAACTGTTTTTT.

The chain carries TRBV7-6 and TRBJ1-4; 10 positions match TRBD1. This CDR3 spans 18 amino acids. Losses at the gene ends were 1 base for V and 8 bases for J; bases not matched to a gene: 13. Germline V gives CDR1 SGHVS, CDR2 FNYEAQ. CDR3 coding DNA: TGTGCCAGCAGCTTAGGAGGGACAGGGGTCATAGGAGACGAAAAACTGTTTTTT. Protein sequence: CASSLGGTGVIGDEKLFF.

The rearrangement links TRBV25-1 to TRBJ2-3, with 14 bases that match TRBD2. Germline trimming cut 1 base from V and 10 bases from J; bases unmatched to any gene: 10. CDR1 is MGHDK, CDR2 SYGVNS, per germline. CDR3 length: 17 residues. CDR3 in amino acids: CASSELGGTSGSRAQYF. In DNA form, the CDR3 reads TGTGCCAGCAGTGAATTGGGGGGGACTAGCGGGAGTAGGGCGCAGTATTTT.

The chain links TRBV5-1 to TRBJ2-6, with TRBD1 matching 7 bases. Germline V lookup: CDR1 SGHRS, CDR2 YFSETQ. The CDR3 runs to 15 residues. The V gene end was trimmed by 2 bases and the J gene end by 2 bases; junction bases not matched to a gene: 1. The chain's CDR3 is CASSLQGTGANVLTF. In DNA, the CDR3 is TGCGCCAGCAGCTTACAGGGGACTGGGGCCAACGTCCTGACTTTC.

This chain connects TRBV9 to TRBJ2-1, with a weak D call TRBD1 (5 bases). Germline-derived CDR1 and CDR2 are SGDLS and YYNGEE. The CDR3 length is 17 residues. V was pared by 0 bases and J by 6 bases, with 19 bases between. The DNA for the CDR3 is TGTGCCAGCAGCGTAGACCCTCCAGGGATATCGGGCAATGAGCAGTTCTTC. Amino acid sequence: CASSVDPPGISGNEQFF.

The chain couples TRBV13 to TRBJ2-3; 11 bases map to TRBD2. Germline-derived CDR1 and CDR2 are PRHDT and FYEKMQ (reference sequence). J gave up 4 bases and V 7 bases, and 13 bases lay outside the gene matches. The CDR3 is 17 amino acids. The CDR3 DNA reads as TGTGCCAGCACAAATCCAGTACCGGGACTAGCGGCAGATACGCAGTATTTT. Protein sequence: CASTNPVPGLAADTQYF.

In its sample, this clone was seen a few times. This sequence joins TRBV14 and TRBJ1-1; D possibly corresponds to TRBD1 (6 bases). Germline V gives CDR1 SGHDN, CDR2 FVKESK. The ends were cut back, 3 bases at V and 1 base at J, with 12 bases in the middle. The length of the CDR3 is 15 residues. The DNA of the CDR3 is TGTGCCAGCAGCCAGAGCTGGGGGCGGAACACTGAAGCTTTCTTT. It encodes CASSQSWGRNTEAFF.

The J gene is TRBJ1-6, the V gene TRBV2, with TRBD1 identical over 7 bases. Germline V gene data show CDR1 as SNHLY and CDR2 as FYNNEI. The V and J ends lost 8 bases and 18 bases, in that order; junction bases with no gene match: 16. The CDR3 extends over 13 amino acids. The CDR3 spells CASVPGQRREPHF. CDR3 coding DNA: TGTGCCAGCGTTCCGGGACAGAGACGGGAGCCCCACTTT.

The rearrangement uses TRBV9 and TRBJ1-3, with 9 bases lining up with TRBD1. The CDR3 sequence is 15 residues long. Germline V lookup: CDR1 SGDLS, CDR2 YYNGEE. V lost 0 bases, J lost 8 bases, and 6 bases stayed unmatched. CDR3 sequence reads: CASSVGQGVWDTIYF. CDR3 coding DNA: TGTGCCAGCAGCGTAGGACAGGGGGTTTGGGACACCATATATTTT.

The V gene is TRBV25-1, the J gene TRBJ2-1; a possible D gene is TRBD2 (7 bases). Germline V lookup: CDR1 MGHDK, CDR2 SYGVNS. V was pared by 3 bases and J by 0 bases, with 18 bases between. The CDR3 covers 18 residues. In DNA form, the CDR3 reads TGTGCCAGCAGTGATCCTCAGGGGCGGGAGAGCTCCTACAATGAGCAGTTCTTC. It codes for CASSDPQGRESSYNEQFF.

The chain joins TRBV6-4 to TRBJ2-3; D perhaps matches TRBD2 (6 bases). This CDR3 comprises 14 residues. The germline gives CDR1 MRHNA, CDR2 SNTAGT. The V end was cut by 3 bases, the J end by 2 bases, with 9 bases between. The CDR3 DNA sequence: TGTGCCAGCAGTGAAGGGGAGGACACAGATACGCAGTATTTT. It codes for CASSEGEDTDTQYF.

The chain links TRBV5-4 to TRBJ1-6; D unresolved. V was shortened by 2 bases and J by 18 bases, with 15 bases between the two germline ends. CDR1 SGHNT and CDR2 YYREEE come from the germline V gene (reference sequence). The CDR3 is made up of 12 amino acids. CDR3 DNA: TGTGCCAGCAGCTTCGGTTTGTCAGGCCCCCACTTT. It specifies CASSFGLSGPHF.

This sequence joins TRBV4-3 and TRBJ1-6, with 7 positions matching TRBD1. The trim removed 0 bases at V and 4 bases at J, leaving 9 bases unmatched. Germline CDR1 is LGHNA and CDR2 is YSLEER. This CDR3 comprises 18 residues. The CDR3 reads CASSQDFGGGIYNSPLHF. The CDR3 nucleotides are TGCGCCAGCAGCCAAGATTTTGGAGGGGGCATATATAATTCACCCCTCCACTTT.

This clone was seen repeatedly, ten times or more. The chain couples TRBV2 to TRBJ1-1, with 7 positions matching TRBD1. The CDR3 totals 12 residues. J was trimmed by 0 bases and V by 11 bases; bases with no gene match: 3. The germline V gene encodes CDR1 SNHLY and CDR2 FYNNEI. This CDR3 reads CARGTVNTEAFF. CDR3 nucleotides: TGTGCCCGCGGGACAGTGAACACTGAAGCTTTCTTT. Full variable domain (missing parts from reference TRBV2 and TRBJ1-1): EPEVTQTPSHQVTQMGQEVILRCVPISNHLYFYWYRQILGQKVEFLVSFYNNEISEKSEIFDDQFSVERPDGSNFTLKIRSTKLEDSAMYFCARGTVNTEAFFGQGTRLTVV.

The chain joins TRBV3-1 (or the pseudogene TRBV3-2) to TRBJ2-1; 14 positions agree with TRBD2. This CDR3 comprises 19 residues. Germline lookup yields CDR1 LGHDT and CDR2 YNNKEL (reference sequence). The junction had 7 bases not matched to a gene; V was cut back by 2 bases and J by 1 base. The CDR3 coding sequence is TGTGCCAGCAGCCAAACAACCGGGACTAGCGGGGGTTCCTACAATGAGCAGTTCTTC. Translating it yields CASSQTTGTSGGSYNEQFF.

This chain connects TRBV7-6 to TRBJ2-2, with 15 nucleotides matching TRBD2. This CDR3 comprises 18 residues. V trimming: 3 bases; J trimming: 5 bases; junction bases outside the gene matches: 7. Germline CDR1 is SGHVS and CDR2 is FNYEAQ. The CDR3 DNA reads as TGTGCCAGCAGCTTCCCGGGACTAGCGGGGGGCTGGACCGGGGAGCTGTTTTTT. Protein: CASSFPGLAGGWTGELFF.

The CDR3 nucleotides read TGTGCCAGCAGCTCAACGACTAGCGGGAGGACCTACAATGAGCAGTTCTTC. The encoded protein is CASSSTTSGRTYNEQFF. V and J are TRBV28 and TRBJ2-1; 13 bases are a match to TRBD2. Per the germline V gene, CDR1 is MDHEN and CDR2 is SYDVKM. This CDR3 has 17 residues. The ends lost 6 bases at V and 2 bases at J; junction bases unmatched: 7.

The V and J genes are TRBV28 and TRBJ2-5; 8 bases map to TRBD1. With V trimmed by 6 bases and J by 4 bases, 13 bases remained unmatched. Germline CDR1 and CDR2: MDHEN and SYDVKM. The CDR3 has 16 amino acids. CDR3 DNA: TGTGCCAGCAGGCCCCTATCTACAGGGGGAGGAGAGACCCAGTACTTC. Its translation is CASRPLSTGGGETQYF.

This clone has a single count. The chain joins TRBV7-8 to TRBJ2-1; TRBD1 matches at 7 bases. The CDR3 covers 17 residues. With V trimmed by 0 bases and J by 1 base, 6 bases remained unmatched. The germline V gene encodes CDR1 SGHVS and CDR2 FQNEAQ. CDR3 coding DNA: TGTGCCAGCAGCTTAGCGCGGGCAGGGGGATCCTACAATGAGCAGTTCTTC. This translates into CASSLARAGGSYNEQFF.

The V gene is TRBV9, the J gene TRBJ1-6; 10 positions agree with TRBD1. From germline, CDR1 is SGDLS and CDR2 YYNGEE. The V and J ends lost 3 bases and 10 bases, in that order; junction bases with no gene match: 7. This CDR3 region has 15 residues. CDR3 sequence: CASSEDRGMGSPLHF. The CDR3 DNA reads TGTGCCAGCAGCGAGGACAGGGGGATGGGCTCACCCCTCCACTTT.

J is TRBJ2-2 and V is TRBV11-2; D is undetermined. The germline V gene encodes CDR1 SGHAT and CDR2 FQNNGV. The CDR3 sequence is 16 residues long. V was cut by 3 bases and J by 0 bases, with 11 bases left in between. The CDR3 loop is CASSLSPVANTGELFF. CDR3 in DNA: TGTGCCAGCAGCTTGAGTCCGGTAGCGAACACCGGGGAGCTGTTTTTT.

The gene calls are TRBV19 and TRBJ2-1; D possibly corresponds to TRBD2 (7 bases). This CDR3 contains 16 residues. V lost 1 base to trimming and J lost 4 bases, with 14 bases between them. Germline CDR1 reads LNHDA; CDR2 reads SQIVND (reference sequence). CDR3 nucleotide sequence: TGTGCCAGTAGTATAGTTGGTGGGGGGGCATACAATGAGCAGTTCTTC. The encoded protein is CASSIVGGGAYNEQFF.

The V gene is TRBV5-1, the J gene TRBJ1-1, with TRBD1 as a possible D gene (6 bases). The V and J ends lost 1 base and 3 bases respectively, with 10 bases between them. Looked up from germline, CDR1 is SGHRS and CDR2 is YFSETQ. The CDR3 is made up of 14 amino acids. CDR3 residues: CASSLTGWDTEAFF. CDR3 DNA: TGCGCCAGCAGCTTGACAGGGTGGGACACTGAAGCTTTCTTT.

CDR3 nucleotide sequence: TGTGCCAGCAGCCAAGGAGTAGGGGGGGCCGGAAAACTGTTTTTT. It encodes CASSQGVGGAGKLFF. The chain combines TRBV3-1 (or the pseudogene TRBV3-2) with TRBJ1-4, with a tentative D call TRBD1 (6 bases). The CDR3 totals 15 residues. V was trimmed by 1 base and J by 10 bases, leaving 16 bases between them. Germline CDR1 is LGHDT and CDR2 is YNNKEL (reference sequence).

The genes are TRBV7-3 and TRBJ2-1, with D maybe TRBD2 (6 bases). This CDR3 has 16 residues. V was cut by 2 bases and J by 4 bases, with 15 bases left in between. Germline V CDR1 and CDR2: SGHTA, FQGTGA. The CDR3 DNA reads TGTGCCAGCAGCTTAGGCGGGGACCACGGTTACAATGAGCAGTTCTTC. It specifies CASSLGGDHGYNEQFF. Supplemented by reference TRBV7-3 and TRBJ2-1, the full variable domain reads GAGVSQTPSNKVTEKGKYVELRCDPISGHTALYWYRQSLGQGPEFLIYFQGTGAADDSGLPNDRFFAVRPEGSVSTLKIQRTERGDSAVYLCASSLGGDHGYNEQFFGPGTRLTVL.